Following are 6 T cell receptor beta chains from one sample sequenced in a study of regulatory T cells in long-lasting Graves disease. The TCR beta library used iRepertoire HTBI primers with Arm-PCR amplification of CDR3. Using its own MiXCR run on the multiplex PCR reads, TCRdb lists one record per CDR3 protein. This sample carries under 250,000 distinct CDR3 sequences, 20% of them seen once, and the ten largest clones take more than 11%. As to time point: newly diagnosed GD, antithyroid drugs for less than 3 months. Researchers made the TCR library from RNA that was extracted from PBMCs. The sample in question was peripheral blood mononuclear cells (PBMCs), obtained at new diagnosis, from a patient treated with antithyroid drugs. These receptors came from a female donor with Graves disease.

There are many counts of this clonotype. V and J are TRBV9 and TRBJ2-3, with D unresolved. Trimming left V 0 bases short and J 4 bases short, with 6 bases between. Germline lookup yields CDR1 SGDLS and CDR2 YYNGEE. There are 13 residues in the CDR3. The CDR3 spells CASSVGAADTQYF. As DNA, the CDR3 is TGTGCCAGCAGCGTAGGAGCCGCAGATACGCAGTATTTT.

The chain is built from TRBV7-2 and TRBJ2-1, with 9 bases fitting TRBD2. This CDR3 is built from 16 residues. V shed 2 bases, J shed 9 bases, and the junction held 11 bases outside the gene matches. Per the germline V gene, CDR1 is SGHTA and CDR2 is FQGNSA. CDR3 DNA sequence: TGTGCCAGCAGCTTAAGGCGGGGCGGGGGGGGACGTGAGCAGTTCTTC. Translation gives CASSLRRGGGGREQFF.

The sample holds a few counts of this clonotype. This chain uses TRBV4-1 with TRBJ2-5; 15 positions match TRBD2. J lost 2 bases, V lost 0 bases, and 4 bases had no gene match. The CDR3 has 18 amino acids. Germline V gene lookup returns CDR1 MGHRA and CDR2 YSYEKL. The CDR3 protein is CASSQEGLAGGHQETQYF. CDR3 DNA: TGCGCCAGCAGCCAAGAGGGACTAGCGGGGGGCCATCAAGAGACCCAGTACTTC.

The CDR3 spells CASSQETRGAYEQYF. The DNA for the CDR3 is TGCGCCAGCAGCCAAGAAACCAGAGGAGCCTACGAGCAGTACTTC. V gene TRBV4-3 combines with J gene TRBJ2-7; D gene uncertain. The CDR3 consists of 15 residues. Trimming took off 0 bases at V and 2 bases at J, with 11 bases between the two ends. The germline V gene has CDR1 LGHNA and CDR2 YSLEER.

This clonotype showed up many times. The chain has TRBV10-3 and TRBJ1-5; no reliable D call. The CDR3 is 14 residues long. Trimming left V 4 bases short and J 6 bases short, with 13 bases between. From germline, CDR1 is ENHRY and CDR2 SYGVKD. The CDR3 reads CAISAMGSGQPQHF. Here the CDR3 DNA reads TGTGCCATCAGTGCCATGGGAAGCGGTCAGCCCCAGCATTTT.

This clonotype has ten or more counts. The V gene is TRBV2, the J gene TRBJ2-5, with 8 positions matching TRBD2. V was pared by 7 bases and J by 0 bases, with 10 bases of the junction left unmatched. The CDR3 covers 16 residues. Germline loops: CDR1 SNHLY, CDR2 FYNNEI. Written as DNA, the CDR3 is TGTGCCAGCAAGCTTAAGACTAGCGCCCACCAAGAGACCCAGTACTTC. Amino acid sequence: CASKLKTSAHQETQYF.